The source of this T cell receptor (beta chain) is a study of cytomegalovirus exposure and HLA in healthy donors. The CDR3 is 16 amino acids. The ends were cut back, 2 bases at V and 0 bases at J, with 14 bases in the middle. CDR1 and CDR2 from the germline V gene are SGDLS and YYNGEE. Here immunoSEQ multiplex PCR was the method, and the copy in TCRdb shows in-frame clones only, minus some. The table records tens of thousands of clones, approximately 92% of them present only once. The chain recombines TRBV9 with TRBJ1-2, with a tentative D call TRBD1 (5 bases). Sequenced sample: PBMCs. This sequence originates from a man aged 18 to 35 in good health and CMV-seronegative. CDR3 in amino acids: CASSVSPGGTNYGYTF. Written as DNA, the CDR3 is TGTGCCAGCAGCGTGAGCCCCGGGGGGACTAACTATGGCTACACCTTC.